The next 25 T cell receptor beta chains were all read from a single sample in a study of blood T cell repertoires in COVID-19. Only in-frame clones appear in the TCRdb table, and some are missing; sequencing was by immunoSEQ multiplex PCR. The sample has 200,000 to 250,000 clones, approximately 85% seen once. The sample comprised PBMCs or T cells enriched from blood (not recorded which). The receptors were sampled from a woman aged 50 to 65 with acute COVID-19.

V is TRBV29-1 and J is TRBJ2-1, with 11 bases matching TRBD1. V was pared by 6 bases and J by 6 bases, with 10 bases of the junction left unmatched. The germline CDR1 and CDR2 sequences are SQVTM and ANQGSEA. The CDR3 length is 15 residues. The CDR3 DNA reads as TGCAGCGTCTCCCCTACCGGGACAGGGGGCAATGAGCAGTTCTTC. Protein product: CSVSPTGTGGNEQFF.

This chain links TRBV5-1 with TRBJ1-2; TRBD1 is a possible D gene (5 bases). The CDR3 is made up of 13 amino acids. V was cut by 0 bases and J by 6 bases, with 9 bases left in between. The germline CDR1 and CDR2 sequences are SGHRS and YFSETQ. CDR3: CASSLVSGNGYTF. The CDR3 coding sequence is TGCGCCAGCAGCTTGGTTTCAGGGAATGGCTACACCTTC.

V usage is TRBV5-1 and J usage is TRBJ2-7, with 7 bases that match TRBD1. The CDR3 runs 17 residues. Germline V CDR1 and CDR2: SGHRS, YFSETQ. V shed 3 bases, J shed 0 bases, and the junction held 12 bases outside the gene matches. CDR3 region: CASSWAPGQTFSYEQYF. The CDR3, as DNA: TGCGCCAGCAGCTGGGCCCCGGGACAGACCTTCTCCTACGAGCAGTACTTC.

This rearrangement joins TRBV3-1 (or the pseudogene TRBV3-2) to TRBJ1-2, with 8 nucleotides matching TRBD1. The germline V gene has CDR1 LGHDT and CDR2 YNNKEL (reference sequence). Trimming cost V 1 base and J 5 bases; bases outside gene matches: 3. The CDR3 has 14 amino acids. Here the CDR3 DNA reads TGTGCCAGCAGCCAAGCAGGGGGCTCGTATGGCTACACCTTC. Residues: CASSQAGGSYGYTF.

The chain is built from TRBV27 and TRBJ1-1, with D maybe TRBD1 (6 bases). This CDR3 is 14 amino acids long. Germline loops: CDR1 MNHEY, CDR2 SMNVEV (reference sequence). Trimming pared 2 bases from V and 8 bases from J, leaving 15 bases between. CDR3 sequence (DNA): TGTGCCAGCAGTTTACTTTACAGGGCATCCGAAGCTTTCTTT. It yields the protein CASSLLYRASEAFF.

The chain joins TRBV18 to TRBJ1-4, with D perhaps TRBD1 (6 bases). Trimming removed 3 bases at V and 8 bases at J, with 10 bases between. Germline V lookup: CDR1 KGHSH, CDR2 LQKENI. The CDR3 is 13 residues long. This CDR3 reads CASSPTGQEKLFF. The CDR3 coding sequence is TGTGCCAGCTCACCCACAGGGCAGGAAAAACTGTTTTTT.

The J gene is TRBJ1-1, the V gene TRBV5-1; 11 bases are shared with TRBD1. Germline values: CDR1 SGHRS, CDR2 YFSETQ. V was clipped by 5 bases and J by 4 bases; unmatched bases: 7. The CDR3 runs 15 residues. This CDR3 reads CASRPGQGAATEAFF. In DNA form, the CDR3 reads TGCGCCAGCAGACCCGGACAGGGGGCGGCCACTGAAGCTTTCTTT. Combining the CDR3 with reference TRBV5-1 and TRBJ1-1 gives the whole variable domain KAGVTQTPRYLIKTRGQQVTLSCSPISGHRSVSWYQQTPGQGLQFLFEYFSETQRNKGNFPGRFSGRQFSNSRSEMNVSTLELGDSALYLCASRPGQGAATEAFFGQGTRLTVV.

The chain joins TRBV4-1 to TRBJ2-6; D call uncertain. V gave up 5 bases and J gave up 0 bases, with 17 bases separating them. This CDR3 is 18 amino acids long. CDR1 is MGHRA and CDR2 is YSYEKL in the germline V gene. The CDR3: CASSSTRQISSGANVLTF. CDR3 in DNA: TGCGCCAGCAGCTCCACGCGGCAGATTAGCTCTGGGGCCAACGTCCTGACTTTC.

The chain links TRBV29-1 to TRBJ2-5, with 7 bases aligning to TRBD1. With V trimmed by 6 bases and J by 1 base, 5 bases remained unmatched. The CDR3 runs to 13 residues. Germline assignment: CDR1 SQVTM and CDR2 ANQGSEA. The CDR3 region has the DNA TGCAGCGTGCTGGGGGACAGCCAAGAGACCCAGTACTTC. Its translation is CSVLGDSQETQYF.

The CDR3: CASRPQGATEAFF. CDR3 in DNA: TGTGCCAGCAGGCCCCAGGGGGCCACTGAAGCTTTCTTT. The genes are TRBV19 and TRBJ1-1; 8 nucleotides line up with TRBD1. The CDR3 extends over 13 amino acids. V trimming: 9 bases; J trimming: 4 bases; junction bases outside the gene matches: 7. Germline CDR1 and CDR2: LNHDA and SQIVND (reference sequence).

J is TRBJ1-4 and V is TRBV2; D is undetermined. Germline CDR1 SNHLY, CDR2 FYNNEI. The CDR3 is 15 amino acids. V lost 6 bases, J lost 3 bases, and 14 bases lay in between. The CDR3 nucleotides are TGTGCCAGCAGGCGGTCCCCAGAGGCTAATGAAAAACTGTTTTTT. This encodes CASRRSPEANEKLFF.

The chain has TRBV7-9 and TRBJ1-2; D unresolved. This CDR3 has 13 residues. V lost 5 bases and J 4 bases, leaving 11 bases between the germline ends. Germline lookup yields CDR1 SEHNR and CDR2 FQNEAQ (reference sequence). CDR3 amino acids: CASSPGEVYGYTF. The CDR3 bases are TGTGCCAGCAGCCCCGGGGAGGTCTATGGCTACACCTTC.

V and J are TRBV7-6 and TRBJ1-1; no clear D gene. Germline V CDR1 and CDR2: SGHVS, FNYEAQ. This CDR3 comprises 15 residues. V was shortened by 1 base and J by 7 bases, with 16 bases between the two germline ends. This CDR3 is CASSLVAGSAGEAFF. CDR3 nucleotide sequence: TGTGCCAGCAGCTTAGTCGCGGGGTCGGCGGGTGAAGCTTTCTTT.

The rearrangement links TRBV19 to TRBJ2-1; 11 nucleotides align to TRBD2. The CDR3 runs 16 residues. With V trimmed by 6 bases and J by 8 bases, 12 bases remained unmatched. Germline loops: CDR1 LNHDA, CDR2 SQIVND (reference sequence). CDR3: CASSKGHSGGADEQFF. Here the CDR3 DNA reads TGTGCCAGTAGCAAAGGCCATAGCGGGGGGGCAGATGAGCAGTTCTTC.

This chain connects TRBV11-3 to TRBJ2-7, with 12 nucleotides matching TRBD2. Germline-derived CDR1 and CDR2 are SGHNT and YENEEA. With V trimmed by 0 bases and J by 3 bases, 6 bases remained unmatched. There are 17 residues in the CDR3. The CDR3 DNA is TGTGCCAGCAGCTTAGAGACTAGCGGGGGACCCATCTACGAGCAGTACTTC. This gives the protein CASSLETSGGPIYEQYF.

The chain employs TRBV11-3 and TRBJ2-7; 7 nucleotides align to TRBD1. Germline lookup yields CDR1 SGHNT and CDR2 YENEEA. V was clipped by 1 base and J by 3 bases; unmatched bases: 3. This CDR3 comprises 14 residues. The CDR3 protein is CASSLGRGNYEQYF. CDR3 coding DNA: TGTGCCAGCAGCTTAGGCAGGGGGAACTACGAGCAGTACTTC. Full variable domain (remainder filled in from reference TRBV11-3 and TRBJ2-7): EAGVVQSPRYKIIEKKQPVAFWCNPISGHNTLYWYLQNLGQGPELLIRYENEEAVDDSQLPKDRFSAERLKGVDSTLKIQPAELGDSAVYLCASSLGRGNYEQYFGPGTRLTVT.

This clone was counted a single time. The rearrangement joins TRBV13 to TRBJ1-3; D is unclear. The V gene's germline CDR1 is PRHDT and CDR2 FYEKMQ (reference sequence). The CDR3 contains 14 residues. Trimming cost V 4 bases and J 5 bases, with 12 bases left between them. CDR3 in amino acids: CASSYSGARNTIYF. The DNA of the CDR3 is TGTGCCAGCAGCTATAGTGGTGCTAGAAACACCATATATTTT.

The V call is TRBV3-1 (or the pseudogene TRBV3-2), the J call TRBJ2-1; D call uncertain. V was pared by 0 bases and J by 4 bases, with 4 bases between. The CDR3 has 13 amino acids. Germline values: CDR1 LGHDT, CDR2 YNNKEL (reference sequence). The CDR3 region has the DNA TGTGCCAGCAGCCAAGACCCTTACAATGAGCAGTTCTTC. Its translation: CASSQDPYNEQFF.

The chain recombines TRBV27 with TRBJ2-4, with D unclear. Germline lookup yields CDR1 MNHEY and CDR2 SMNVEV (reference sequence). Trimming took off 4 bases at V and 1 base at J, with 5 bases between the two ends. CDR3 length: 13 amino acids. As DNA, the CDR3 is TGTGCCAGCAGTTGGGCGGCCAAAAACATTCAGTACTTC. This translates into CASSWAAKNIQYF.

This chain joins TRBV18 and TRBJ1-2; possibly TRBD1 for D (6 bases). Germline V lookup: CDR1 KGHSH, CDR2 LQKENI. V dropped 0 bases and J dropped 2 bases, with 10 bases sitting between them. The CDR3 contains 15 residues. The CDR3 DNA reads as TGTGCCAGCTCACCACCGGCAGGGGCGAACTATGGCTACACCTTC. Amino acids: CASSPPAGANYGYTF.

The chain carries TRBV19 and TRBJ1-4; 9 bases agree with TRBD1. Germline values: CDR1 LNHDA, CDR2 SQIVND (reference sequence). This CDR3 has 12 residues. The V and J ends lost 10 bases and 8 bases, in that order; junction bases with no gene match: 5. In nucleotides, the CDR3 is TGTGCCACCTCGGGACAGGGCGAAAAACTGTTTTTT. This translates into CATSGQGEKLFF.

The chain has TRBV10-3 and TRBJ1-6, with 7 bases identical to TRBD1. Germline trimming cut 0 bases from V and 4 bases from J; bases unmatched to any gene: 0. Germline CDR1 and CDR2: ENHRY and SYGVKD. The CDR3 totals 15 residues. The CDR3, as DNA: TGTGCCATCAGTGAGTCGGGACAGTATAATTCACCCCTCCACTTT. Translating gives CAISESGQYNSPLHF.

As concerns this clone: Other DNA sequences in the same sample also yield this CDR3. This sequence joins TRBV5-6 and TRBJ1-4, with D perhaps TRBD1 (5 bases). The CDR3 has 14 amino acids. In germline, CDR1 is SGHDT, CDR2 YYEEEE. With 0 bases removed from V and 7 bases from J, the gap between germline ends came to 10 bases. This CDR3 reads CASSLAGVGEKLFF. In DNA form, the CDR3 reads TGTGCCAGCAGCTTGGCGGGGGTTGGTGAAAAACTGTTTTTT.

The rearrangement links TRBV7-2 to TRBJ1-2; TRBD1 might be the D (5 bases). The CDR3 runs 13 residues. Trimming removed 5 bases at V and 5 bases at J, with 12 bases between. CDR1 and CDR2 from the germline V gene are SGHTA and FQGNSA. CDR3 sequence reads: CASSRDRGYGYTF. CDR3 nucleotide sequence: TGTGCCAGCAGCCGTGACAGAGGATATGGCTACACCTTC.

This chain joins TRBV2 and TRBJ2-2, with a weak D call TRBD2 (7 bases). Germline V lookup: CDR1 SNHLY, CDR2 FYNNEI. V lost 3 bases and J lost 3, with 20 bases in between. CDR3 size: 18 residues. This CDR3 is CASSDSAAGADHTGELFF. The CDR3 nucleotides read TGTGCCAGCAGTGACTCCGCGGCGGGGGCCGACCACACCGGGGAGCTGTTTTTT.